This T cell receptor beta chain was obtained from a study of response to subunit inactivated influenza vaccine. TCRdb redid the calling of the RT-PCR reads with MiXCR, one entry per CDR3 protein. The table lists 200,000 to 300,000 distinct CDR3 sequences, 12% of them singletons. This clonotype was recorded many times. V was cut by 6 bases and J by 6 bases, with 12 bases left in between. The CDR3 spans 13 residues. The chain employs TRBV12-3 or TRBV12-4 and TRBJ1-5; D uncertain. The clonotype comes from a man over 45 who received an inactivated influenza vaccine. Specimen: non-naive T cells sorted from PBMCs, collected 14 to 15 days before vaccination. CDR3 sequence reads: CASSLDRLQPQHF. The CDR3 nucleotides are TGTGCCAGCAGCTTGGACCGTCTTCAGCCCCAGCATTTT.